Presented here are 16 T cell receptor beta chains from one specimen sequenced in a study of immune heterogeneity within non-small cell lung tumors. Bulk tumor gDNA, roughly 600 ng per sample, served as the TCR template. Taken during surgery, several biopsies per primary tumor were spaced as far apart as possible within the tumor mass. The patients were newly diagnosed with non-small cell lung cancer, had not been treated, and had curative surgery. Multiplex PCR amplified TCR beta CDR3 with 32 V and 13 J primers. TCRdb re-called the multiplex PCR reads through MiXCR, storing one row per CDR3 protein. In the table there are roughly 6,000 distinct CDR3 sequences, 22% of which are singletons. The specimen sequenced was lung tumor tissue. The source is a man in his sixties or seventies with non-small cell lung cancer.

The chain uses TRBV5-6 and TRBJ2-3; the match to TRBD1 covers 8 bases. There are 16 residues in the CDR3. Trimming removed 2 bases from V and 2 bases from J; junction bases left unmatched: 7. CDR1 and CDR2 from the germline V gene are SGHDT and YYEEEE. CDR3 loop: CASSLGTGYFTDTQYF. The CDR3 DNA follows: TGTGCCAGCAGCTTAGGGACAGGTTATTTCACAGATACGCAGTATTTT.

This chain connects TRBV12-3 or TRBV12-4 to TRBJ2-1; D possibly corresponds to TRBD2 (6 bases). With 2 bases removed from V and 8 bases from J, the gap between germline ends came to 13 bases. This CDR3 is 14 amino acids long. CDR3 sequence (DNA): TGTGCCAGCAGTTTAAACGGGAGAAATGATGAGCAGTTCTTC. Protein sequence: CASSLNGRNDEQFF.

By share, this clonotype counts as medium-sized. The chain carries TRBV30 and TRBJ2-7, with 9 bases fitting TRBD2. J was trimmed by 1 base and V by 1 base; bases with no gene match: 2. The germline V gene encodes CDR1 GTSNPN and CDR2 SVGIG (reference sequence). The length of the CDR3 is 14 residues. CDR3 coding DNA: TGTGCCTGGAGTGGTAGCGGGGGATCCTACGAGCAGTACTTC. Translated, it gives CAWSGSGGSYEQYF.

CDR3 sequence: CASSTGGTGGNEQFF. CDR3 DNA sequence: TGTGCCAGCAGCACAGGTGGTACTGGGGGAAATGAGCAGTTCTTC. The V gene is TRBV9, the J gene TRBJ2-1, with D perhaps assigned TRBD1 or TRBD2 (5 bases each). The CDR3 is 15 residues long. CDR1 is SGDLS and CDR2 is YYNGEE in the germline V gene. V dropped 4 bases and J dropped 7 bases, with 18 bases sitting between them.

The sample holds many counts of this clonotype. The V and J genes are TRBV10-3 and TRBJ1-2; a weak D match, TRBD1 (6 bases). Germline CDR1 ENHRY, CDR2 SYGVKD. V shed 10 bases and J shed 4 bases, with 13 bases lying between them. The CDR3 sequence is 12 residues long. The CDR3 DNA reads as TGTGCCAGCAACGGGGGGCCCTATGGCTACACCTTC. It is translated as CASNGGPYGYTF.

Details on this clonotype: The CDR3 carries no conserved terminal phenylalanine or tryptophan, so it likely arises from a read error. The chain recombines TRBV30 with TRBJ1-5; no clear D. CDR1 is GTSNPN and CDR2 is SVGIG in the germline V gene (reference sequence). The CDR3 spans 14 residues. The CDR3 region is CAWSGGIGNLPQHL. CDR3 DNA: TGTGCCTGGAGTGGTGGTATTGGCAATCTGCCCCAGCATTTG.

This clonotype is deemed medium-sized (0.01 to 0.1%). This sequence joins TRBV28 and TRBJ1-6; no reliable D call. Looked up from germline, CDR1 is MDHEN and CDR2 is SYDVKM. The V gene lost 8 bases and the J gene lost 15 bases, with 17 bases spanning the gap. The CDR3 spans 12 residues. CDR3 residues: CASALESQSLHF. As DNA, the CDR3 is TGTGCCAGCGCGCTCGAGAGTCAAAGCCTCCACTTT.

This clonotype showed up many times. V usage is TRBV9 and J usage is TRBJ2-7, with TRBD2 identical over 7 bases. The germline V gene encodes CDR1 SGDLS and CDR2 YYNGEE. The CDR3 spans 15 residues. V trimming: 0 bases; J trimming: 2 bases; junction bases outside the gene matches: 5. In nucleotides, the CDR3 is TGTGCCAGCAGCGTAGGGGCTAGCGGAACCTACGAGCAGTACTTC. Translating it yields CASSVGASGTYEQYF.

This sequence joins TRBV19 and TRBJ2-1; TRBD1 aligns across 9 bases. This CDR3 is built from 16 residues. Germline CDR1 reads LNHDA; CDR2 reads SQIVND (reference sequence). J lost 7 bases, V lost 6 bases, and 13 bases had no gene match. The CDR3 loop reads CASSHRQGEVWNEQFF. CDR3 nucleotide sequence: TGTGCCAGTAGCCACCGACAGGGGGAGGTTTGGAATGAGCAGTTCTTC. Variable domain in full (rest from reference TRBV19 and TRBJ2-1): DGGITQSPKYLFRKEGQNVTLSCEQNLNHDAMYWYRQDPGQGLRLIYYSQIVNDFQKGDIAEGYSVSREKKESFPLTVTSAQKNPTAFYLCASSHRQGEVWNEQFFGPGTRLTVL.

As to this clonotype: This may arise from a read error, as a much more abundant clone is one base away. The chain recombines TRBV15 with TRBJ2-2; D ambiguous. CDR1 LNHNV and CDR2 YYDKDF come from the germline V gene (reference sequence). The CDR3 covers 13 residues. Trimming pared 3 bases from V and 8 bases from J, leaving 10 bases between. The CDR3 DNA follows: TGTGCCACCAGCAGGGACCCTAATGGGGAGCTGTTTTTT. Its protein product is CATSRDPNGELFF.

V and J are TRBV7-8 and TRBJ2-2; tentatively, D is TRBD2 (5 bases). Germline V gene lookup returns CDR1 SGHVS and CDR2 FQNEAQ. The CDR3 runs 12 residues. V was clipped by 8 bases and J by 1 base, with 5 bases between them. CDR3 nucleotide sequence: TGTGCCAGCGAGGGGAACACCGGGGAGCTGTTTTTT. It specifies CASEGNTGELFF. Full variable domain (remainder filled in from reference TRBV7-8 and TRBJ2-2): GAGVSQSPRYKVAKRGQDVALRCDPISGHVSLFWYQQALGQGPEFLTYFQNEAQLDKSGLPSDRFFAERPEGSVSTLKIQRTQQEDSAVYLCASEGNTGELFFGEGSRLTVL.

By proportion, this clonotype is medium-sized. The chain recombines TRBV12-3 or TRBV12-4 with TRBJ2-7; D remains ambiguous. This CDR3 spans 13 amino acids. V was clipped by 6 bases and J by 6 bases, with 15 bases between them. The CDR3 DNA reads as TGTGCCAGCAGCTTTGACCCGGCCTCCGAGCAGTACTTC. This gives the protein CASSFDPASEQYF.

By proportion, this clonotype is medium-sized. This sequence joins TRBV27 and TRBJ2-7, with D possibly being TRBD2 (5 bases). The CDR3 loop spans 15 amino acids. Deletions cut 2 bases from V and 3 bases from J, with 14 bases between. Germline-derived CDR1 and CDR2 are MNHEY and SMNVEV (reference sequence). CDR3 DNA sequence: TGTGCCAGCAGTTTAAATGCAGTGGGGAGCTACGAGCAGTACTTC. As protein: CASSLNAVGSYEQYF.

This clonotype came up many times. V and J are TRBV13 and TRBJ2-2; no clear D. In germline, CDR1 is PRHDT, CDR2 FYEKMQ (reference sequence). V was pared by 1 base and J by 0 bases, with 9 bases between. The CDR3 sequence is 16 residues long. The CDR3: CASSLEGIANTGELFF. CDR3 coding DNA: TGTGCCAGCAGCTTAGAAGGTATCGCGAACACCGGGGAGCTGTTTTTT.

This clonotype has a count of ten or more. The gene calls are TRBV5-1 and TRBJ2-2; 10 bases map to TRBD1. CDR1 is SGHRS and CDR2 is YFSETQ in the germline V gene. This CDR3 contains 17 residues. The ends lost 0 bases at V and 4 bases at J; junction bases unmatched: 6. For the CDR3, the DNA is TGCGCCAGCAGCTTGGTCGGGTGGACAGGGGGCACCGGGGAGCTGTTTTTT. Amino acids: CASSLVGWTGGTGELFF.

This clonotype turned up a few times. This may arise from a read error, as a much more abundant clone is one base away. This chain links TRBV5-1 with TRBJ1-1, with 9 bases lining up with TRBD1. CDR3 length equals 12 residues. Germline V gene data show CDR1 as SGHRS and CDR2 as YFSETQ. CDR3 nucleotide sequence: TGCGCCAGCAGCACGGGACAGGGTAAGGCTTTATTT. Protein: CASSTGQGKALF.